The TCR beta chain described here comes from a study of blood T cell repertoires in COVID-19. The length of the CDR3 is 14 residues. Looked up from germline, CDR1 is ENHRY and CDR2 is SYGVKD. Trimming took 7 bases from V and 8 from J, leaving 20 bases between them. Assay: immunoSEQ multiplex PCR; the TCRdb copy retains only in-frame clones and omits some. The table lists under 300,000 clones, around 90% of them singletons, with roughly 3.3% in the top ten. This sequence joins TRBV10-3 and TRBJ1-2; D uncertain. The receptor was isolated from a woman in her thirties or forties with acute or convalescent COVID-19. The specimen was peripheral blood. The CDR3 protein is CAINQAATGNGYTF. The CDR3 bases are TGTGCCATCAATCAGGCCGCTACGGGGAACGGCTACACCTTC.